These 27 T cell receptor beta chains came from one sample sequenced in a study of blood T cells in healthy people across ages. Primed by a sample-barcoded 5' primer and a J-beta primer mix, a second PCR proceeded for about 6 to 12 cycles. TCRdb independently ran MiXCR on the 5' RACE reads; one entry per CDR3 protein. This repertoire shows around 1.7 million distinct CDR3 sequences, approximately 30% found once; its top ten account for 7% to 9%. The sequenced sample was blood. These receptors all come from a young woman in good health.

Details on this clonotype: Germline is not matched at one junction end, which may reflect a read error. The V call is TRBV24-1, the J call TRBJ2-3, with 12 bases matching TRBD2. The CDR3 has 16 residues. Germline V gives CDR1 KGHDR, CDR2 SFDVKD. The CDR3 region is CAASDPSGRDTDTQYF. In DNA, the CDR3 is TGTGCCGCCAGTGACCCTAGCGGGAGGGACACAGATACGCAGTATTTT.

The gene calls are TRBV29-1 and TRBJ1-4, with 8 bases matching TRBD1. Trimming cost V 3 bases and J 4 bases; bases outside gene matches: 1. Looked up from germline, CDR1 is SQVTM and CDR2 is ANQGSEA. The CDR3 runs to 13 residues. The CDR3 region has the DNA TGCAGCGTTGACGGACAGGGTAATGAAAAACTGTTTTTT. Translating it yields CSVDGQGNEKLFF.

This clonotype was detected ten times or more. The chain couples TRBV7-9 to TRBJ2-7, with 9 bases lining up with TRBD2. Germline V gives CDR1 SEHNR, CDR2 FQNEAQ (reference sequence). This CDR3 region has 15 residues. With V trimmed by 5 bases and J by 4 bases, 9 bases remained unmatched. The CDR3 DNA sequence: TGTGCCAGCAGCCCGGGGGGACTAGCCACTTACGAGCAGTACTTC. Its translation is CASSPGGLATYEQYF.

V usage is TRBV15 and J usage is TRBJ1-4; no firm D call. V lost 3 bases to trimming and J lost 14 bases, with 22 bases between them. CDR3 size: 15 residues. Germline-derived CDR1 and CDR2 are LNHNV and YYDKDF (reference sequence). CDR3 loop: CATSSKIREGFRLFF. The CDR3 nucleotides are TGTGCCACCAGCAGCAAAATTCGAGAGGGCTTTAGGCTGTTTTTT.

The table lists this clonotype with a few counts. The genes are TRBV5-1 and TRBJ1-1; TRBD1 is a possible D gene (5 bases). The germline V gene encodes CDR1 SGHRS and CDR2 YFSETQ. The CDR3 consists of 14 residues. Trimming removed 3 bases from V and 1 base from J, with 10 bases in between. The CDR3 region is CASSSWDGNTEAFF. The CDR3, as DNA: TGCGCCAGCAGCTCCTGGGACGGGAACACTGAAGCTTTCTTT. Filled out from reference TRBV5-1 and TRBJ1-1, the complete variable domain reads KAGVTQTPRYLIKTRGQQVTLSCSPISGHRSVSWYQQTPGQGLQFLFEYFSETQRNKGNFPGRFSGRQFSNSRSEMNVSTLELGDSALYLCASSSWDGNTEAFFGQGTRLTVV.

This chain uses TRBV7-9 with TRBJ2-1; 8 bases match TRBD2. Per germline, CDR1 SEHNR and CDR2 FQNEAQ (reference sequence). The CDR3 totals 16 residues. Trimming at V came to 5 bases and at J to 6 bases, leaving 12 bases not matched to a gene. The CDR3 DNA sequence: TGTGCCAGCAGCCCTCGGTGGGGTAGCGGGGTCAATGAGCAGTTCTTC. Protein sequence: CASSPRWGSGVNEQFF. The whole variable domain, remainder taken from reference TRBV7-9 and TRBJ2-1, is DTGVSQNPRHKITKRGQNVTFRCDPISEHNRLYWYRQTLGQGPEFLTYFQNEAQLEKSRLLSDRFSAERPKGSFSTLEIQRTEQGDSAMYLCASSPRWGSGVNEQFFGPGTRLTVL.

The chain is built from TRBV10-3 and TRBJ1-5; D gene ambiguous. V lost 5 bases and J lost 0, with 8 bases in between. In germline, CDR1 is ENHRY, CDR2 SYGVKD. This CDR3 spans 14 amino acids. The chain's CDR3 is CAISKDLSNQPQHF. The CDR3 region has the DNA TGTGCCATCAGTAAAGATCTTAGCAATCAGCCCCAGCATTTT.

This chain links TRBV7-6 with TRBJ2-4; 8 positions match TRBD2. The DNA end is more similar to TRBJ2-5, so the J call may be wrong. This CDR3 spans 14 amino acids. CDR1 is SGHVS, CDR2 FNYEAQ, per germline. The CDR3 region has the DNA TGTGCCAGCAGCACAGCCTCGGGGGGGGAGACCCAGTACTTC. This translates into CASSTASGGETQYF.

This clonotype showed up many times. The chain has TRBV29-1 and TRBJ2-1; 10 positions match TRBD2. The length of the CDR3 is 14 residues. J lost 6 bases, V lost 5 bases, and 7 bases had no gene match. CDR1 SQVTM and CDR2 ANQGSEA come from the germline V gene. The CDR3 DNA reads as TGCAGCGTTCGAGCGGGGGGGCAGGGCAATGAGCAGTTCTTC. It translates to CSVRAGGQGNEQFF.

This chain uses TRBV20-1 with TRBJ2-7, with 12 bases that match TRBD2. V gave up 6 bases and J gave up 0 bases; unmatched junction bases: 6. Germline CDR1 and CDR2: DFQATT and SNEGSKA (reference sequence). The CDR3 covers 15 residues. CDR3 sequence (DNA): TGCAGTGCCGCCCCGACTAGCGGGAGCTCCTACGAGCAGTACTTC. Protein product: CSAAPTSGSSYEQYF.

This clonotype occurred many times. CDR3 DNA: TGCGCCAGCAGCCAATCGGCGGAGGGCTACGAGCAGTACTTC. It codes for CASSQSAEGYEQYF. The rearrangement uses TRBV4-3 and TRBJ2-7, with a tentative D call TRBD2 (6 bases). CDR1 is LGHNA, CDR2 YSLEER, per germline. Trimming took off 2 bases at V and 3 bases at J, with 11 bases between the two ends. The CDR3 runs to 14 residues.

The V gene is TRBV7-2, the J gene TRBJ2-1, with TRBD2 matching 7 bases. J lost 7 bases, V lost 0 bases, and 12 bases had no gene match. The germline V gene encodes CDR1 SGHTA and CDR2 FQGNSA. The CDR3 contains 17 residues. CDR3 sequence: CASSLARGNRGTNEQFF. For the CDR3, the DNA is TGTGCCAGCAGCTTAGCGCGGGGGAATAGGGGTACTAATGAGCAGTTCTTC.

This clonotype was recorded many times. This CDR3 reads CASSLDTGSNEQFF. CDR3 DNA sequence: TGCGCCAGCAGCTTGGACACAGGGAGCAATGAGCAGTTCTTC. The rearrangement links TRBV5-1 to TRBJ2-1, with a weak D call TRBD1 (6 bases). The CDR3 consists of 14 residues. Germline V gene data show CDR1 as SGHRS and CDR2 as YFSETQ. Trimming took 0 bases from V and 6 from J, leaving 10 bases between them.

This chain connects TRBV29-1 to TRBJ1-1; no reliable D call. The CDR3 is 15 residues long. Trimming stripped 2 bases from V and 5 bases from J, with 18 bases between. Per germline, CDR1 SQVTM and CDR2 ANQGSEA. The CDR3 nucleotides are TGCAGCGTTGAAAGGAAAGGTAGGAGGTGGACTGAAGCTTTCTTT. Translated: CSVERKGRRWTEAFF.

The chain has TRBV5-1 and TRBJ2-5, with a tentative D call TRBD1 (6 bases). Germline CDR1 is SGHRS and CDR2 is YFSETQ. CDR3 size: 16 residues. Trimming cost V 1 base and J 4 bases, with 17 bases left between them. CDR3 nucleotides: TGCGCCAGCAGCTTGAACTCACAGGGTGGCGGAGAGACCCAGTACTTC. Amino acid sequence: CASSLNSQGGGETQYF.

This clonotype has at least ten counts. The chain joins TRBV12-3 or TRBV12-4 to TRBJ1-6; no firm D call. This CDR3 region has 12 residues. The germline V and J ends were trimmed by 5 bases and 10 bases, with 9 bases remaining between them. CDR3: CASSQERSPLHF. CDR3 DNA sequence: TGTGCCAGCAGTCAAGAGAGGTCACCCCTCCACTTT.

The table lists this clonotype with a few counts. The chain carries TRBV12-3 or TRBV12-4 and TRBJ1-1, with D possibly being TRBD1 (5 bases). Trimming stripped 6 bases from V and 0 bases from J, with 14 bases between. This CDR3 contains 15 residues. The CDR3 spells CASRPSGGLNTEAFF. CDR3 nucleotide sequence: TGTGCCAGCAGGCCCAGCGGGGGACTGAACACTGAAGCTTTCTTT.

This clonotype was seen a few times. This sequence joins TRBV9 and TRBJ2-5, with D perhaps assigned TRBD1 or TRBD2 (5 bases each). CDR1 is SGDLS and CDR2 is YYNGEE in the germline V gene. The CDR3 is 15 amino acids. Deletions cut 5 bases from V and 1 base from J, with 15 bases between. In nucleotides, the CDR3 is TGTGCCAGCAGTCGTGGCAGGGCGGGCCAAGAGACCCAGTACTTC. This translates into CASSRGRAGQETQYF.

This clonotype was counted a few times. The V call is TRBV7-2, the J call TRBJ2-1; 8 bases fit TRBD1. V lost 0 bases and J lost 6; bases outside the gene matches: 7. Germline V CDR1 and CDR2: SGHTA, FQGNSA. This CDR3 is 16 amino acids long. In nucleotides, the CDR3 is TGTGCCAGCAGCTTAGCAGGACAGGGTATAATCAATGAGCAGTTCTTC. Translating it yields CASSLAGQGIINEQFF.

Only a few counts were recorded for this clonotype. The chain joins TRBV20-1 to TRBJ2-3; the match to TRBD2 covers 11 bases. The CDR3 sequence is 15 residues long. J was trimmed by 5 bases and V by 3 bases; bases with no gene match: 7. CDR1 and CDR2 (germline): DFQATT, SNEGSKA (reference sequence). The DNA of the CDR3 is TGCAGTGCTAGTACGACTAGCGGGACCGAAGATACGCAGTATTTT. Its translation: CSASTTSGTEDTQYF.

The J gene is TRBJ2-3, the V gene TRBV3-1; TRBD2 matches 13 bases. Germline assignment: CDR1 LGHDT and CDR2 YNNKEL (reference sequence). The CDR3 covers 14 residues. The ends lost 5 bases at V and 7 bases at J; junction bases unmatched: 3. As DNA, the CDR3 is TGTGCCAGCAGCTCGGGACTAGCGGGGAATACGCAGTATTTT. Amino acids: CASSSGLAGNTQYF.

This clonotype was recorded a few times. The J gene is TRBJ2-5, the V gene TRBV4-1; D ambiguous. The CDR3 runs to 13 residues. Germline lookup yields CDR1 MGHRA and CDR2 YSYEKL. V lost 1 base and J 5 bases, leaving 8 bases between the germline ends. The DNA of the CDR3 is TGCGCCAGCAGCCAAGTTTTAGGGGAGACCCAGTACTTC. Protein product: CASSQVLGETQYF.

The table lists this clonotype with a few counts. This chain connects TRBV7-2 to TRBJ2-4, with 9 bases lining up with TRBD2. The CDR3 loop spans 16 amino acids. The ends lost 5 bases at V and 3 bases at J; junction bases unmatched: 8. The germline gives CDR1 SGHTA, CDR2 FQGNSA. The CDR3 DNA sequence: TGTGCCAGCAGCCATTTAGCGGGAGCGGGCAAAAACATTCAGTACTTC. It yields the protein CASSHLAGAGKNIQYF. Complete variable domain (other parts from reference TRBV7-2 and TRBJ2-4): GAGVSQSPSNKVTEKGKDVELRCDPISGHTALYWYRQSLGQGLEFLIYFQGNSAPDKSGLPSDRFSAERTGGSVSTLTIQRTQQEDSAVYLCASSHLAGAGKNIQYFGAGTRLSVL.

V gene TRBV20-1 combines with J gene TRBJ2-7; possible D gene TRBD2, 5 bases. The better agreement between TRBJ2-4 and the DNA end casts doubt on the J call. Germline loops: CDR1 DFQATT, CDR2 SNEGSKA (reference sequence). This CDR3 has 14 amino acids. In DNA, the CDR3 is TGCAGTGCTAGAGAAGTCGAGGGCATAAACATTCAGTACTTC. Translating gives CSAREVEGINIQYF.

This clonotype was detected ten times or more. The rearrangement links TRBV20-1 to TRBJ2-1; TRBD2 matches 15 bases. From germline, CDR1 is DFQATT and CDR2 SNEGSKA (reference sequence). Trimming cost V 1 base and J 4 bases; bases outside gene matches: 2. This CDR3 region has 16 residues. Here the CDR3 DNA reads TGCAGTGCTAGAGGGACTAGCGGGAGGGAGTACAATGAGCAGTTCTTC. This gives the protein CSARGTSGREYNEQFF.

The CDR3 region is CASSRSSGDSYNEQFF. CDR3 sequence (DNA): TGCGCCAGCAGCAGGTCTAGCGGGGACTCCTACAATGAGCAGTTCTTC. This chain uses TRBV5-1 with TRBJ2-1; 9 nucleotides align to TRBD2. Germline values: CDR1 SGHRS, CDR2 YFSETQ. This CDR3 comprises 16 residues. J was trimmed by 0 bases and V by 4 bases; bases with no gene match: 5.

This clonotype was observed a few times. The gene calls are TRBV4-1 and TRBJ2-7; 12 nucleotides match TRBD1. The germline V gene encodes CDR1 MGHRA and CDR2 YSYEKL. This CDR3 contains 14 residues. The J segment lost 7 bases and the V segment lost 6 bases, leaving 7 bases of the junction unmatched. Here the CDR3 DNA reads TGCGCCAGCAGGCAGGGACAGGGGGCGGAAGAGCAGTACTTC. Translation gives CASRQGQGAEEQYF.